These 25 T cell receptor beta chains were sequenced from one sample in a study of blood T cell repertoires in COVID-19. Assay: immunoSEQ multiplex PCR; the TCRdb copy retains only in-frame clones and omits some. The table shows under 80,000 clones, with 80% occurring only once. Sequencing was done on a sample of peripheral blood. Receptor source: a human donor in a cohort sampled during active COVID-19.

This clone was seen a single time. V and J are TRBV18 and TRBJ1-6; 7 positions match TRBD1. This CDR3 spans 18 amino acids. V lost 1 base, J lost 0 bases, and 6 bases stayed unmatched. Germline CDR1 KGHSH, CDR2 LQKENI. CDR3 bases: TGTGCCAGCTCACCACGACAGGGACCGAGCTCCTATAATTCACCCCTCCACTTT. The encoded protein is CASSPRQGPSSYNSPLHF.

The chain recombines TRBV6-5 with TRBJ2-5, with 8 nucleotides matching TRBD1. Losses at the gene ends were 8 bases for V and 7 bases for J; bases not matched to a gene: 15. The CDR3 runs to 15 residues. Germline assignment: CDR1 MNHEY and CDR2 SVGAGI. The CDR3 is CASSPRQGPGGTQYF. The CDR3 bases are TGTGCCAGCTCACCCAGACAGGGGCCCGGTGGGACCCAGTACTTC.

The chain has TRBV29-1 and TRBJ1-1; D unresolved. There are 12 residues in the CDR3. The germline V gene has CDR1 SQVTM and CDR2 ANQGSEA. Trimming took off 3 bases at V and 5 bases at J, with 10 bases between the two ends. The CDR3 bases are TGCAGCGTTGATCGGGCGGGGACTGAAGCTTTCTTT. This gives the protein CSVDRAGTEAFF.

This clone ranks as large. This rearrangement joins TRBV6-4 to TRBJ2-1, with 9 bases fitting TRBD2. V was pared by 2 bases and J by 0 bases, with 5 bases of the junction left unmatched. Germline assignment: CDR1 MRHNA and CDR2 SNTAGT. The CDR3 loop spans 17 amino acids. The CDR3 protein is CASSDTPSGISYNEQFF. The CDR3, as DNA: TGTGCCAGCAGTGACACCCCTAGCGGGATCTCCTACAATGAGCAGTTCTTC.

V is TRBV6-5 and J is TRBJ1-1, with 8 bases fitting TRBD1. The junction had 0 bases not matched to a gene; V was cut back by 2 bases and J by 1 base. The CDR3 covers 14 residues. Germline assignment: CDR1 MNHEY and CDR2 SVGAGI. In DNA, the CDR3 is TGTGCCAGCAGTTACACAGGGGGGAACACTGAAGCTTTCTTT. As protein: CASSYTGGNTEAFF.

This CDR3 is CASSQVVAQGNDEQFF. As DNA, the CDR3 is TGTGCCAGCAGCCAAGTGGTGGCGCAGGGCAATGATGAGCAGTTCTTC. This rearrangement joins TRBV4-2 to TRBJ2-1, with D maybe TRBD1 (5 bases). The V gene's germline CDR1 is LGHNA and CDR2 YNFKEQ. Trimming cost V 1 base and J 8 bases, with 18 bases left between them. This CDR3 spans 16 amino acids.

This clone occurred a few times. The gene calls are TRBV6-2 or TRBV6-3 and TRBJ1-1, with 10 nucleotides matching TRBD1. The CDR3 contains 15 residues. After removal of 5 bases from V and 5 bases from J, the junction contained 8 bases not matched to a gene. Per germline, CDR1 MNHEY and CDR2 SVGEGT. The CDR3 DNA follows: TGTGCCAGCAGTGACCCCGGGACAGGGGTTACTGAAGCTTTCTTT. This translates into CASSDPGTGVTEAFF.

The CDR3 DNA reads TGTGCCAGCAGCCCCGGGGGGGGGAGTGTGGGCACAGATACGCAGTATTTT. Its protein product is CASSPGGGSVGTDTQYF. V is TRBV7-2 and J is TRBJ2-3; TRBD2 matches at 8 bases. CDR3 length equals 17 residues. Germline lookup yields CDR1 SGHTA and CDR2 FQGNSA. V lost 5 bases and J lost 1; bases outside the gene matches: 11.

V gene TRBV3-1 (or the pseudogene TRBV3-2) combines with J gene TRBJ1-2, with 10 nucleotides matching TRBD1. CDR1 is LGHDT and CDR2 is YNNKEL in the germline V gene (reference sequence). With 1 base clipped from V and 4 bases from J, the junction kept 3 bases outside the gene matches. The length of the CDR3 is 15 residues. Here the CDR3 DNA reads TGTGCCAGCAGCCAAGGACAGGGGGCCGGCTATGGCTACACCTTC. This translates into CASSQGQGAGYGYTF.

This chain uses TRBV7-8 with TRBJ2-3; TRBD2 matches 13 bases. Germline CDR1 and CDR2: SGHVS and FQNEAQ. This CDR3 has 18 amino acids. V lost 1 base and J lost 3; bases outside the gene matches: 7. This CDR3 is CASSLVAGTSGVTDTQYF. Here the CDR3 DNA reads TGTGCCAGCAGCTTAGTAGCGGGGACTAGCGGGGTTACAGATACGCAGTATTTT.

The chain recombines TRBV7-9 with TRBJ2-7; D is perhaps TRBD1 (5 bases). V was cut by 5 bases and J by 3 bases, with 11 bases left in between. Per the germline V gene, CDR1 is SEHNR and CDR2 is FQNEAQ (reference sequence). The CDR3 sequence is 13 residues long. CDR3 in amino acids: CASSPLQGYEQYV. The DNA of the CDR3 is TGTGCCAGCAGCCCCTTGCAGGGCTACGAGCAGTACGTC.

The chain is built from TRBV4-3 and TRBJ2-1, with D perhaps TRBD2 (6 bases). V was trimmed by 0 bases and J by 5 bases, leaving 14 bases between them. Germline-derived CDR1 and CDR2 are LGHNA and YSLEER. The CDR3 length is 16 residues. The CDR3 region is CASSQEGRGLNNEQFF. In nucleotides, the CDR3 is TGCGCCAGCAGCCAAGAAGGGCGGGGTTTGAACAATGAGCAGTTCTTC.

V usage is TRBV19 and J usage is TRBJ2-3; 10 bases line up with TRBD2. The germline gives CDR1 LNHDA, CDR2 SQIVND (reference sequence). The CDR3 loop spans 16 amino acids. V lost 3 bases to trimming and J lost 3 bases; unmatched junction nucleotides: 6. The CDR3 sequence is CASSMRLAGVTDTQYF. CDR3 bases: TGTGCCAGTAGTATGCGGCTAGCGGGAGTAACAGATACGCAGTATTTT.

The rearrangement uses TRBV7-9 and TRBJ2-7; D is ambiguous. The CDR3 totals 11 residues. Germline values: CDR1 SEHNR, CDR2 FQNEAQ (reference sequence). Trimming shortened V by 6 bases and J by 6 bases, and 9 bases separated the two germline ends. CDR3 DNA: TGTGCCAGCAGTAGCTTATCCGAGCAGTACTTC. Translating it yields CASSSLSEQYF.

The chain uses TRBV7-9 and TRBJ1-4, with 9 bases fitting TRBD1. The V gene end was trimmed by 5 bases and the J gene end by 8 bases; junction bases not matched to a gene: 9. CDR1 SEHNR and CDR2 FQNEAQ come from the germline V gene (reference sequence). This CDR3 contains 15 residues. CDR3 residues: CASSLRDREGEKLFF. CDR3 coding DNA: TGTGCCAGCAGCCTCCGGGACAGGGAGGGGGAAAAACTGTTTTTT.

V and J are TRBV3-1 (or the pseudogene TRBV3-2) and TRBJ1-2; 9 bases line up with TRBD1. Germline V gene lookup returns CDR1 LGHDT and CDR2 YNNKEL (reference sequence). The CDR3 totals 14 residues. Unmatched junction bases numbered 8, after V lost 4 bases and J lost 8 bases. This chain's CDR3 is CASSPRGQGSGYTF. The CDR3 DNA reads as TGTGCCAGCAGCCCGAGGGGACAGGGAAGCGGCTACACCTTC.

The chain joins TRBV29-1 to TRBJ1-5, with a weak D call TRBD1 (6 bases). There are 13 residues in the CDR3. Germline-derived CDR1 and CDR2 are SQVTM and ANQGSEA. Trimming pared 6 bases from V and 4 bases from J, leaving 13 bases between. The CDR3 protein is CSVQNRANQPQHF. CDR3 nucleotides: TGCAGCGTACAAAACAGGGCGAATCAGCCCCAGCATTTT.

This rearrangement joins TRBV19 to TRBJ2-2; D is uncertain. The germline CDR1 and CDR2 sequences are LNHDA and SQIVND (reference sequence). The CDR3 has 15 amino acids. V dropped 5 bases and J dropped 0 bases, with 10 bases sitting between them. The DNA for the CDR3 is TGTGCCAGTAGTGTGAGCGTAGCGAACACCGGGGAGCTGTTTTTT. Protein sequence: CASSVSVANTGELFF.

This clone appeared a single time. CDR3 bases: TGTGCCAGCAGCTTAGGGCCGGGTCGGACTGGAAACACCATATATTTT. Translating gives CASSLGPGRTGNTIYF. This rearrangement joins TRBV7-2 to TRBJ1-3; no firm D call. V was shortened by 1 base and J by 2 bases, with 12 bases between the two germline ends. The CDR3 has 16 amino acids. Per the germline V gene, CDR1 is SGHTA and CDR2 is FQGNSA.

The rearrangement uses TRBV6-5 and TRBJ1-5; 10 nucleotides align to TRBD1. The CDR3 totals 15 residues. The ends lost 7 bases at V and 4 bases at J; junction bases unmatched: 7. Germline CDR1 is MNHEY and CDR2 is SVGAGI. CDR3 protein: CASTPGQGRNQPQHF. The DNA for the CDR3 is TGTGCCAGCACCCCGGGACAGGGGAGAAATCAGCCCCAGCATTTT.

The genes are TRBV28 and TRBJ2-7, with 7 bases aligning to TRBD1. The CDR3 length is 14 residues. CDR1 and CDR2 (germline): MDHEN, SYDVKM. Trimming cost V 5 bases and J 2 bases; bases outside gene matches: 6. The CDR3 DNA follows: TGTGCCAGCAGTCCCCAACAGGGGACCTACGAGCAGTACTTC. It is translated as CASSPQQGTYEQYF.

The V gene is TRBV2, the J gene TRBJ2-3, with D tentatively TRBD2 (6 bases). The germline V and J ends were trimmed by 7 bases and 3 bases, with 11 bases remaining between them. Germline values: CDR1 SNHLY, CDR2 FYNNEI. This CDR3 spans 13 amino acids. The CDR3 nucleotides read TGTGCCAGCATGTCGGGGGAGACAGATACGCAGTATTTT. Translation gives CASMSGETDTQYF.

For the CDR3, the DNA is TGTGCCAGCAGCCAAGCCCCAGGGGAGGGCCAGCCCCAGCATTTT. Its translation is CASSQAPGEGQPQHF. This chain joins TRBV4-2 and TRBJ1-5; D might be TRBD1 (6 bases). Germline CDR1 reads LGHNA; CDR2 reads YNFKEQ. The CDR3 runs to 15 residues. With 1 base removed from V and 7 bases from J, the gap between germline ends came to 14 bases.

This clone was picked up one time. This chain links TRBV27 with TRBJ1-5; weak D call: TRBD1 (6 bases). Trimming took off 5 bases at V and 5 bases at J, with 10 bases between the two ends. Germline V CDR1 and CDR2: MNHEY, SMNVEV (reference sequence). CDR3 length equals 13 residues. CDR3 in DNA: TGTGCCAGCAGTCGACAGGCTGATCAGCCCCAGCATTTT. Protein product: CASSRQADQPQHF.

The CDR3 is CASTTGGRPEAFF. The CDR3 nucleotides read TGTGCCAGCACCACGGGGGGGCGGCCTGAAGCTTTCTTT. The gene calls are TRBV12-3 or TRBV12-4 and TRBJ1-1; TRBD1 is a possible D gene (6 bases). The germline V and J ends were trimmed by 7 bases and 6 bases, with 15 bases remaining between them. CDR3 length: 13 amino acids.